This passage covers 3 T cell receptor beta chains from one sample sequenced in a study of T-cell memory formation after mild COVID-19. TCRdb re-called the 5' RACE reads through MiXCR, storing one row per CDR3 protein. In the table there are under 50,000 distinct CDR3 sequences, roughly 9.8% of which are singletons. Input material: PBMCs or a T cell subset sorted from them (not recorded which). The receptors were gathered from an adult woman who had mild COVID-19 (a few samples of this study predate the infection). Cell type and time point are not known.

In this sample, this clonotype turned up a few times. The V gene is TRBV6-4, the J gene TRBJ2-1, with 9 nucleotides matching TRBD1. V gave up 6 bases and J gave up 9 bases; unmatched junction bases: 9. The CDR3 contains 14 residues. CDR1 is MRHNA and CDR2 is SNTAGT in the germline V gene. The DNA for the CDR3 is TGTGCCAGCAGCGAACAGGGGGCACAGGGTGAGCAGTTCTTC. Translating gives CASSEQGAQGEQFF.

The chain employs TRBV14 and TRBJ2-1; 8 bases agree with TRBD2. The germline gives CDR1 SGHDN, CDR2 FVKESK. The junction had 4 bases not matched to a gene; V was cut back by 0 bases and J by 0 bases. This CDR3 is built from 17 residues. The DNA for the CDR3 is TGTGCCAGCAGCCAAGATGTAGCGGGGAGCTCCTACAATGAGCAGTTCTTC. Protein sequence: CASSQDVAGSSYNEQFF.

This clonotype has only a few counts. The chain recombines TRBV10-3 with TRBJ1-2; TRBD1 matches 8 bases. This CDR3 has 15 amino acids. V was pared by 8 bases and J by 3 bases, with 11 bases of the junction left unmatched. The V gene's germline CDR1 is ENHRY and CDR2 SYGVKD. CDR3 residues: CAIGKNRGMDYGYTF. The DNA of the CDR3 is TGTGCCATCGGGAAAAACAGGGGGATGGACTATGGCTACACCTTC.